These 7 T cell receptor beta chains were all obtained from the same sample, sequenced in a study of CD8+ T cells in alopecia areata. Sequencing relied on a cDNA template that was reverse transcribed from extracted RNA. The method was immunoSEQ multiplex PCR; TCRdb's version includes in-frame clones alone and lacks a portion of them. The data show over 150,000 clones, about three fifths seen once. The treatment: oral pan-JAK inhibitor, 5-10 mg twice daily. Sequenced here: CD4+ T cells sorted from blood, sampled at week 4, from a patient treated with tofacitinib. The receptors were gathered from a human donor with alopecia areata.

The chain has TRBV6-6 and TRBJ2-5, with 7 bases identical to TRBD2. CDR3 size: 14 residues. Per germline, CDR1 MNHNY and CDR2 SVGAGI (reference sequence). Trimming cost V 7 bases and J 3 bases; bases outside gene matches: 8. CDR3 sequence: CASTPRRGEETQYF. DNA of the CDR3: TGTGCCAGCACCCCTCGACGGGGGGAAGAGACCCAGTACTTC.

The gene calls are TRBV30 and TRBJ2-3, with D perhaps matching TRBD1 (5 bases). Trimming removed 3 bases at V and 0 bases at J, with 10 bases between. Germline CDR1 is GTSNPN and CDR2 is SVGIG (reference sequence). The CDR3 totals 14 residues. The CDR3 nucleotides are TGTGCCTGGAGCAGGACAAAGAGCACAGATACGCAGTATTTT. This translates into CAWSRTKSTDTQYF.

The CDR3 DNA is TGTGCCTGGAGTATTGGCGTCTCCTACGAGCAGTACTTC. This encodes CAWSIGVSYEQYF. This chain joins TRBV30 and TRBJ2-7; D uncertain. Between the trimmed V and J ends, which lost 2 bases and 0 bases, there was a span of 8 bases. This CDR3 region has 13 residues. Per the germline V gene, CDR1 is GTSNPN and CDR2 is SVGIG (reference sequence).

This clone occurred a few times. This chain links TRBV11-2 with TRBJ2-1; 8 bases map to TRBD1. Germline V gene data show CDR1 as SGHAT and CDR2 as FQNNGV. The CDR3 contains 15 residues. The trim removed 5 bases at V and 0 bases at J, leaving 3 bases unmatched. This CDR3 reads CASSRGQGSYNEQFF. CDR3 DNA: TGTGCCAGCAGCCGCGGACAGGGCTCCTACAATGAGCAGTTCTTC.

This chain links TRBV30 with TRBJ1-6; 10 nucleotides line up with TRBD1. From germline, CDR1 is GTSNPN and CDR2 SVGIG (reference sequence). This CDR3 region has 15 residues. V lost 1 base and J lost 8; bases outside the gene matches: 5. The CDR3 region is CAWSGPGQGYSPLHF. The CDR3 nucleotides are TGTGCCTGGAGTGGTCCGGGACAGGGGTATTCACCCCTCCACTTT.

The genes are TRBV5-1 and TRBJ2-5; D is possibly TRBD1 (6 bases). CDR1 and CDR2 from the germline V gene are SGHRS and YFSETQ. The CDR3 length is 15 residues. The germline V and J ends were trimmed by 4 bases and 4 bases, with 17 bases remaining between them. The CDR3 loop reads CASSNADSRAETQYF. In DNA, the CDR3 is TGCGCCAGCAGCAACGCGGACAGCCGAGCAGAGACCCAGTACTTC.

The chain recombines TRBV15 with TRBJ2-5, with TRBD2 identical over 10 bases. V lost 1 base to trimming and J lost 8 bases; unmatched junction nucleotides: 7. Germline loops: CDR1 LNHNV, CDR2 YYDKDF (reference sequence). This CDR3 has 15 amino acids. The CDR3, as DNA: TGTGCCACCAGCAGAGTGACTAGCGGGCCCGTTACCCAGTACTTC. Encoded protein: CATSRVTSGPVTQYF.